This T cell receptor (beta chain) was found in a study of T cells of healthy individuals. Using its own MiXCR run on the 5' RACE reads, TCRdb lists one record per CDR3 protein. The profile shows about 57,000 distinct CDR3 sequences, 15% to 20% of them singletons. This clonotype was observed many times. CDR1 and CDR2 from the germline V gene are KGHSH and LQKENI. The V end lost 3 bases, the J end lost 12 bases, and 16 bases lay between the germline ends. This CDR3 region has 13 residues. This clonotype originated in a human donor in good health. The chain is built from TRBV18 and TRBJ2-3; D gene ambiguous. The CDR3 protein is CASSPPGDWSQYF. The CDR3 DNA reads as TGTGCCAGCTCACCTCCCGGCGACTGGAGTCAGTATTTT.